This T cell receptor (beta chain) was recorded in a study of blood T cell repertoires in COVID-19. Sequenced by immunoSEQ multiplex PCR; TCRdb stores in-frame clones only, minus some. The sample has about 320,000 clones; 70% to 90% are singletons. Germline-derived CDR1 and CDR2 are SGHTA and FQGNSA. The CDR3 spans 16 residues. Trimming left V 1 base short and J 4 bases short, with 16 bases between. Recruitment covered about two dozen US areas and drew participants whose ages spanned roughly 18 to 100 years. Sample: PBMCs or T cells enriched from blood (not recorded which). The rearrangement links TRBV7-2 to TRBJ1-1, with D perhaps TRBD1 (6 bases). This TCR came from a woman in her twenties or thirties who had recovered from COVID-19. The CDR3 DNA follows: TGTGCCAGCAGCTTAGGGCAGGGGCTAGGTAGCACTGAAGCTTTCTTT. Translated: CASSLGQGLGSTEAFF. Drawing the rest from reference TRBV7-2 and TRBJ1-1, the complete variable domain is GAGVSQSPSNKVTEKGKDVELRCDPISGHTALYWYRQSLGQGLEFLIYFQGNSAPDKSGLPSDRFSAERTGGSVSTLTIQRTQQEDSAVYLCASSLGQGLGSTEAFFGQGTRLTVV.